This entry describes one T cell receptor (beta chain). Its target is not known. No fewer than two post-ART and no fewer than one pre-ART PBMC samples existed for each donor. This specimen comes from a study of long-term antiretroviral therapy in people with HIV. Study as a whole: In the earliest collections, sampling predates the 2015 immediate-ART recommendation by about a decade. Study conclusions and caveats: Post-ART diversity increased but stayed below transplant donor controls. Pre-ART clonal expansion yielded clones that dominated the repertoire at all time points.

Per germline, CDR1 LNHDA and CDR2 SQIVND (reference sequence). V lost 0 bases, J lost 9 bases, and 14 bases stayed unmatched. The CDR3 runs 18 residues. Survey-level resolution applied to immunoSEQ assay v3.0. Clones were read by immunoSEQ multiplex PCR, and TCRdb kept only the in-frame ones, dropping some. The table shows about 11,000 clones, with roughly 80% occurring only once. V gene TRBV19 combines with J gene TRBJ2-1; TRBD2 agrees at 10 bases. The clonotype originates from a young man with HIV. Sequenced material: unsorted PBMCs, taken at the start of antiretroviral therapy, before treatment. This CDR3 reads CASSIDLLGLAGAGEQFF. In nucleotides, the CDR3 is TGTGCCAGTAGTATAGATCTATTGGGGCTAGCGGGAGCGGGTGAGCAGTTCTTC.